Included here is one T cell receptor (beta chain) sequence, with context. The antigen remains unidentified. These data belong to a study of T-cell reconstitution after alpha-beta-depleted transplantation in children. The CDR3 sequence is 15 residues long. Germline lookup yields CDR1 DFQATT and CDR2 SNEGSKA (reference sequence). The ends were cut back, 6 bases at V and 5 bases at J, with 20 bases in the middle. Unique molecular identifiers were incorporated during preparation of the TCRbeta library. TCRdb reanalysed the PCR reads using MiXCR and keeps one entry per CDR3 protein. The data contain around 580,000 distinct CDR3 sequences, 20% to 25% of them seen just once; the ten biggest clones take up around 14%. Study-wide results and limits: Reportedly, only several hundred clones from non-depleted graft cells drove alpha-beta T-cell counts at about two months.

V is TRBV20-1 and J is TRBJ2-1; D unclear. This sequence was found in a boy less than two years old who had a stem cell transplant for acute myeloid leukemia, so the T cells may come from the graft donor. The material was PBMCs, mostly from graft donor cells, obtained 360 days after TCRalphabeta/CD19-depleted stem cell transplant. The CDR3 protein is CSAPRSGLGNNEQFF. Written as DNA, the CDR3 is TGCAGTGCCCCACGATCAGGATTAGGTAACAATGAGCAGTTCTTC.